Detailed here is one T cell receptor beta chain. Germline lookup yields CDR1 SGHNT and CDR2 YYREEE (reference sequence). The CDR3 has 16 residues. Losses at the gene ends were 0 bases for V and 6 bases for J; bases not matched to a gene: 9. This sample is drawn from a study of blood T cell repertoires in COVID-19. At the level of the study: Spain, Italy and the United States supplied samples that represented acute and convalescent COVID-19. From T cells, B-cell-depleted T cells, or PBMCs came the material, which was cDNA or gDNA.

Original processing methods: Estimated nucleated cell counts came from reference gene primer amplification. Produced via immunoSEQ multiplex PCR; TCRdb's table is partial and in-frame only. That table gives V, J and clone size, and the DNA gave D and trimming. The data contain fewer than 650,000 clones, about 89% of them seen just once; the ten biggest clones take up less than 9.5%. It was during active infection that Seattle patients were enrolled and then longitudinally followed. This chain joins TRBV5-4 and TRBJ1-1; 9 positions agree with TRBD1. Sequencing input: peripheral blood. This sequence originates from a woman in her forties or fifties with COVID-19, enrolled during active disease. CDR3 sequence reads: CASSLARTGVISEAFF. The CDR3 nucleotides read TGTGCCAGCAGCTTGGCCCGGACAGGGGTTATCTCTGAAGCTTTCTTT.